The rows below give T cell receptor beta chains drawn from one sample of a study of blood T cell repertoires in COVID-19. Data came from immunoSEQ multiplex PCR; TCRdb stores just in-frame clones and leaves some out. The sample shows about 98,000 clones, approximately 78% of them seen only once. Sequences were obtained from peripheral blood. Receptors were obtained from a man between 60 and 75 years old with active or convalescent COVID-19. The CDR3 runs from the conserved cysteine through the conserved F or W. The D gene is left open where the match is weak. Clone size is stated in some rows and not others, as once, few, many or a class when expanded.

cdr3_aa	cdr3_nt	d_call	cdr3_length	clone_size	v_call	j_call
CASSLAGGADTQYF	TGTGCCAGCAGCTTAGCTGGGGGGGCAGATACGCAGTATTTT	TRBD2	14	.	TRBV7-2	TRBJ2-3
CASSLEGRSEAFF	TGTGCCAGCAGCTTAGAAGGTCGGAGTGAAGCTTTCTTT	.	13	few	TRBV7-2	TRBJ1-1
CASSLSGGRNSPLHF	TGTGCCAGCAGCCTTTCGGGTGGTCGTAATTCACCCCTCCACTTT	.	15	few	TRBV14	TRBJ1-6
CASSGQTSGYNEQFF	TGCGCCAGCAGTGGACAGACTAGCGGTTACAATGAGCAGTTCTTC	TRBD2	15	few	TRBV10-1	TRBJ2-1
CASSRGGVESYEQYF	TGTGCCAGCAGCAGAGGGGGCGTAGAGTCCTACGAGCAGTACTTC	TRBD1	15	once	TRBV6-5	TRBJ2-7
CASSLDTDSYGYTF	TGTGCCAGCAGCTTAGATACTGACTCCTATGGCTACACCTTC	.	14	.	TRBV7-9	TRBJ1-2
CASSVSEGGRSGYTF	TGTGCCAGCAGCGTATCCGAGGGGGGGCGCAGCGGCTACACCTTC	.	15	.	TRBV9	TRBJ1-2
CASSQAPGHRGQFF	TGTGCCAGCAGCCAAGCCCCGGGACACCGGGGGCAGTTCTTC	.	14	.	TRBV3-1/TRBV3-2	TRBJ2-1
CASSPSGGADTQYF	TGTGCCAGCAGCCCCTCCGGCGGCGCAGATACGCAGTATTTT	.	14	.	TRBV7-3	TRBJ2-3
CASGGTSGGETQYF	TGTGCCAGCGGCGGGACTAGCGGAGGGGAGACCCAGTACTTC	TRBD2	14	.	TRBV6-5	TRBJ2-5
CASRSRVGTEAFF	TGTGCCAGCAGGTCCCGGGTGGGTACTGAAGCTTTCTTT	.	13	.	TRBV6-6	TRBJ1-1
CASSESTGGTEAFF	TGCGCCAGCAGTGAGTCTACCGGGGGCACTGAAGCTTTCTTT	.	14	.	TRBV10-1	TRBJ1-1
CASSSSETQYF	TGCGCCAGCAGCTCCTCGGAGACCCAGTACTTC	.	11	.	TRBV10-1	TRBJ2-5
CASSLVGGRRSGELFF	TGTGCCAGCAGCTTGGTTGGCGGGAGACGTAGCGGGGAGCTGTTTTTT	TRBD2	16	.	TRBV5-6	TRBJ2-2
CASSPRGRYSNQPQHF	TGTGCCAGTAGTCCCCGGGGGAGGTATAGCAATCAGCCCCAGCATTTT	.	16	many	TRBV19	TRBJ1-5
CASSLWGRYNEQFF	TGTGCCAGCAGTTTATGGGGGAGGTACAATGAGCAGTTCTTC	.	14	.	TRBV27	TRBJ2-1
CASSLDSSGGRTSYEQYF	TGTGCCAGCAGCTTAGATTCTTCTGGCGGGAGGACCTCCTACGAGCAGTACTTC	TRBD2	18	.	TRBV11-3	TRBJ2-7
CASSNQGKNTEAFF	TGTGCCAGCAGCAACCAGGGGAAGAACACTGAAGCTTTCTTT	.	14	.	TRBV21-1	TRBJ1-1
CASSLASSSYNEQFF	TGTGCCAGCAGCTTAGCTTCGAGCTCCTACAATGAGCAGTTCTTC	.	15	.	TRBV7-2	TRBJ2-1
CASSQEGSTDTQYF	TGCGCCAGCAGCCAAGAGGGCAGCACAGATACGCAGTATTTT	.	14	once	TRBV4-3	TRBJ2-3
CASRKMGEVRTDTQYF	TGTGCCAGCAGAAAAATGGGGGAGGTGAGGACAGATACGCAGTATTTT	.	16	.	TRBV7-8	TRBJ2-3
CASSEVLARNEQFF	TGTGCCAGCAGTGAAGTGCTAGCAAGGAATGAGCAGTTCTTC	.	14	.	TRBV2	TRBJ2-1
CASSPGSGSTDTQYF	TGTGCCAGCAGCCCAGGGAGCGGGAGCACAGATACGCAGTATTTT	.	15	.	TRBV7-9	TRBJ2-3